Below, one T cell receptor beta chain is given with its context. There is no known antigen for this receptor. No qualities accompany the bases; no much larger clone lies one base away. The library was prepared using the immunoSEQ multiplex PCR assay. Drawn from immuneACCESS, this table holds only the in-frame rearrangements with V and J called that TCRdb kept. Clones are partly lost; checked studies trace under half to an unresolved V gene and leave the rest unexplained. This sample gives around 6,000 clones in total; about 60% of them show up just once. Together, the top ten hold around 60% of the sample. The data derive from a study of circulating tumor DNA in untreated peripheral T-cell lymphoma (dated by TCRdb to 2020 to 2022). Baseline tumor tissue collected before treatment was sequenced to identify tumor-specific TCR clonotypes. To monitor patients with peripheral T-cell lymphoma who were getting frontline treatment on a trial, the study applied next-generation sequencing to T-cell receptor sequences.

The junction shows trimming of 5 bases on V and 3 bases on J, and the gene matches do not reach 7 bases of it. The CDR3 runs 16 amino acids, cysteine and phenylalanine included. Of the read, only the CDR3 DNA is kept; its 48 bases are in frame from base 1. CDR1 and CDR2 were assigned from the germline V gene as SGHVT and SQSDAQ. Overall study outcomes, separate from this receptor: Tumor-specific clonotypes turned up in roughly 79% of patients, identified from about 84% of baseline tissues and from roughly 67% of baseline serum samples.

The clonotype comes from a human donor with peripheral T-cell lymphoma. The chain joins TRBV7-4 to TRBJ2-3; the central 11 bases match TRBD2. The material sequenced was tumor tissue. The CDR3 corresponds to CASSPYSGGATDTQYF. The sequenced DNA: TGTGCCAGCAGCCCCTATAGCGGGGGGGCAACAGATACGCAGTATTTT.